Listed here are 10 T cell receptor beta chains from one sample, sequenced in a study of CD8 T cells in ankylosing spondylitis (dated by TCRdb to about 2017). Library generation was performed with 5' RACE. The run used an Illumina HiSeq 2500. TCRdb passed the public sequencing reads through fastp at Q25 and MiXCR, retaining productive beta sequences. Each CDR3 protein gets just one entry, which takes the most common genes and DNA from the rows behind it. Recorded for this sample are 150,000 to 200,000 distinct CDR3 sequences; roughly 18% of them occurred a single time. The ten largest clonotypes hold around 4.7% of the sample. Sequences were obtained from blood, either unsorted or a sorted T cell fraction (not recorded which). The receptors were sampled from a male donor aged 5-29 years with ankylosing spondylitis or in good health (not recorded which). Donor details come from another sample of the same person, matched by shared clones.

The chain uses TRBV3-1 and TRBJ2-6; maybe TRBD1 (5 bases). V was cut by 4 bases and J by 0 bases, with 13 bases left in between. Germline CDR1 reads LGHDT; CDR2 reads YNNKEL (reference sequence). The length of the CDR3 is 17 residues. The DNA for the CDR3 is TGTGCCAGCAGCCCCTGGGGCGGATTCTCTGGGGCCAACGTCCTGACTTTC. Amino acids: CASSPWGGFSGANVLTF.

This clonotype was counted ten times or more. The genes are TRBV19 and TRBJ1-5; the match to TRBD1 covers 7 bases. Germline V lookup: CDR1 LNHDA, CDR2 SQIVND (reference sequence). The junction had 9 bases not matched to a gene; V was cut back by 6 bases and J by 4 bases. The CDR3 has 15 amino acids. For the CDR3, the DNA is TGTGCCAGTAGCAACTTAATACAGGGGAATCAGCCCCAGCATTTT. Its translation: CASSNLIQGNQPQHF.

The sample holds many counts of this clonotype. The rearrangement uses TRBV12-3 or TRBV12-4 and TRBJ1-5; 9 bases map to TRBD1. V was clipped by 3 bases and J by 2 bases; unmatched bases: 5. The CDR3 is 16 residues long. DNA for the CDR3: TGTGCCAGCAGTTTTGATCGGACAGGGGGCAATCAGCCCCAGCATTTT. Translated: CASSFDRTGGNQPQHF.

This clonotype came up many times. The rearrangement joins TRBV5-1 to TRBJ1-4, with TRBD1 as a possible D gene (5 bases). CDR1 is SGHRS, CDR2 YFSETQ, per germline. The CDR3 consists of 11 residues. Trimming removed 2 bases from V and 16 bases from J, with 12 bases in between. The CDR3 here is CASSFSRGEFF. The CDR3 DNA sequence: TGCGCCAGCAGCTTCTCGCGGGGCGAGTTTTTT.

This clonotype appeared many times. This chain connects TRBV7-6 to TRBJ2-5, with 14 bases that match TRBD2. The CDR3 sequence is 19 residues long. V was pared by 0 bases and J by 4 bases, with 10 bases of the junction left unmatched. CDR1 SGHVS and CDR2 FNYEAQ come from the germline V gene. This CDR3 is CASSLAPGLAGVRAETQYF. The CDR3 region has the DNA TGTGCCAGCAGCTTAGCCCCGGGACTAGCGGGAGTTCGGGCAGAGACCCAGTACTTC.

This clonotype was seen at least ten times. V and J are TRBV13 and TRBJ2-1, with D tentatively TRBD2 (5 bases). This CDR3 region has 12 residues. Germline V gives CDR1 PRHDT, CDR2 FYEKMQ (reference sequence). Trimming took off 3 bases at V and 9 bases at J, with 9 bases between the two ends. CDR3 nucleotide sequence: TGTGCCAGCAGCTTGCGGGTCGGTGAGCAGTTCTTC. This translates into CASSLRVGEQFF.

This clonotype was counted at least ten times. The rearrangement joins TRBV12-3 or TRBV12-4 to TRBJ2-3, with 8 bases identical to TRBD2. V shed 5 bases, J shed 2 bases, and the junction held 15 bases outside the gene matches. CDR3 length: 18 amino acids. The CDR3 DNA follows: TGTGCCAGCAGTCCTAGGTTTCTTGCGGGAGGCCCCACAGATACGCAGTATTTT. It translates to CASSPRFLAGGPTDTQYF.

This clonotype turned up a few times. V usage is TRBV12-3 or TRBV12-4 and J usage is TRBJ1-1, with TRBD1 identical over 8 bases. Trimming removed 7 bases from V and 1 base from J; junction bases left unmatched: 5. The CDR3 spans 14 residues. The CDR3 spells CASTGGGKNTEAFF. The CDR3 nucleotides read TGTGCCAGCACAGGGGGCGGGAAGAACACTGAAGCTTTCTTT.

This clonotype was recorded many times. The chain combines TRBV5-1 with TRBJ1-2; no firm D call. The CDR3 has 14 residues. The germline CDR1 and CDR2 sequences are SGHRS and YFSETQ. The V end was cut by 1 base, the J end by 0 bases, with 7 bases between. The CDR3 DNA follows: TGCGCCAGCAGCTTGTTCGGCACTAACTATGGCTACACCTTC. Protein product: CASSLFGTNYGYTF.

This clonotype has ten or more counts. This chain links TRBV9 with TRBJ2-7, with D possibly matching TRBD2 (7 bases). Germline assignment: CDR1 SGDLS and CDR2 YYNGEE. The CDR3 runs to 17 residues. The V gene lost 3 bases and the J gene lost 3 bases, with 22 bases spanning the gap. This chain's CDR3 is CASSAGDKLASFYEQYF. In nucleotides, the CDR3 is TGTGCCAGCAGCGCAGGGGATAAACTAGCGTCGTTCTACGAGCAGTACTTC. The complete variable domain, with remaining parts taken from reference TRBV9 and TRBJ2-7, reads DSGVTQTPKHLITATGQRVTLRCSPRSGDLSVYWYQQSLDQGLQFLIQYYNGEERAKGNILERFSAQQFPDLHSELNLSSLELGDSALYFCASSAGDKLASFYEQYFGPGTRLTVT.